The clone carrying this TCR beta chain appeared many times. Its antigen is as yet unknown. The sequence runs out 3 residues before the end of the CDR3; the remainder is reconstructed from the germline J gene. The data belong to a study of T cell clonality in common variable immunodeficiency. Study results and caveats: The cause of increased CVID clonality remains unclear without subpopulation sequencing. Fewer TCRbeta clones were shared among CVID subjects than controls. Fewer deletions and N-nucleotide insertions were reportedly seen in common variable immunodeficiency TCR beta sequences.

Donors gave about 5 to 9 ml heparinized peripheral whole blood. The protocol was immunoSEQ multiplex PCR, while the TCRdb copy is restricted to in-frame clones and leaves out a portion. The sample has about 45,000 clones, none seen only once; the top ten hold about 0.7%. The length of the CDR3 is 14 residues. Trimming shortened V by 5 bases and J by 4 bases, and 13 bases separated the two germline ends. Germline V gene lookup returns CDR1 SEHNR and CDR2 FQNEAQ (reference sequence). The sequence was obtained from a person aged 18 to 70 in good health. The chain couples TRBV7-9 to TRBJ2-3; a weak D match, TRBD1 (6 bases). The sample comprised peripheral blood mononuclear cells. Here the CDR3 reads CASSGRTGSDTQYF. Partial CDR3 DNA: TGTGCCAGCAGCGGACGAACAGGGTCAGATACG.